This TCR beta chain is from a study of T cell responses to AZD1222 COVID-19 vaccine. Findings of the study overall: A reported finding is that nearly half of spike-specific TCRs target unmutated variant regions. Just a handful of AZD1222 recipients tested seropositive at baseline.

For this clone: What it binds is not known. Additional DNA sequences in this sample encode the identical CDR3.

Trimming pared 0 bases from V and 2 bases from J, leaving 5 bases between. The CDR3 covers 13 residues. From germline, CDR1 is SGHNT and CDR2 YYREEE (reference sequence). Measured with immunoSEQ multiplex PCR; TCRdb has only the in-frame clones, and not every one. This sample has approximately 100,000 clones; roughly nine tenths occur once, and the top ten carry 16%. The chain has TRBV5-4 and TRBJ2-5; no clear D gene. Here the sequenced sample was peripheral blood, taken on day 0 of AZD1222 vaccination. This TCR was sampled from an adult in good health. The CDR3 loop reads CASSLGLQETQYF. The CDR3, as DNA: TGTGCCAGCAGCTTGGGCCTGCAAGAGACCCAGTACTTC.